This T cell receptor beta chain stems from a study of early T cells in non-severe SARS-CoV-2 infection. Study details: The input, bulk RNA from unsorted whole blood, was sequenced, and chains were unpaired. General study results and limits: Using VDJdb, the matching emphasized anti-spike CD8 responses while missing private and CD4 specificities.

This clonotype is a singleton in its sample. Its specificity is not known. This CDR3 comprises 14 residues. Trimming took 2 bases from V and 2 from J, leaving 10 bases between them. Germline V CDR1 and CDR2: SNHLY, FYNNEI. Individual cDNA molecules were tagged with unique molecular identifiers. TCRdb itself ran the 5' RACE reads through MiXCR, one entry per CDR3 protein. This sample carries about 48,000 distinct CDR3 sequences, 8.5% to 10% of them seen once, and the ten largest clones take roughly 8.3%. Source material: whole blood. The sequence was collected from an adult who was a healthcare worker with PCR-confirmed SARS-CoV-2 infection or an uninfected control (not recorded which). The V call is TRBV2, the J call TRBJ2-7; the D gene is possibly TRBD1 (6 bases). CDR3 DNA sequence: TGTGCCAGCAGTGAAAGACAGGCTCCCTACGAGCAGTACTTC. It is translated as CASSERQAPYEQYF.